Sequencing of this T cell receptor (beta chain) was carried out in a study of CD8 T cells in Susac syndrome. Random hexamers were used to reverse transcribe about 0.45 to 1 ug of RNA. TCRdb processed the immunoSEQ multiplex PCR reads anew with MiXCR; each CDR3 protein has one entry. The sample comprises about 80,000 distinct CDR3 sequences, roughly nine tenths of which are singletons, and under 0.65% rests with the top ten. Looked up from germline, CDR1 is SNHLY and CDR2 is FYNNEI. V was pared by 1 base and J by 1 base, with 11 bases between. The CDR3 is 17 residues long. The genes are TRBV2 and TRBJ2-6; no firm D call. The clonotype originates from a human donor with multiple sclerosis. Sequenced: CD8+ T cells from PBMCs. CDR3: CASSEGGLISGANVLTF. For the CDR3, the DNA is TGTGCCAGCAGTGAAGGGGGTCTGATATCTGGGGCCAACGTCCTGACTTTC.